This T cell receptor (beta chain) was documented in a study of T cells expressing NK-cell markers. The overall study: Cells sorted as CD3+CD56+NKG2C+, CD3+CD56+NKG2C- and CD3+CD56-NKG2C+ T cells supplied the TCR beta repertoires. Study-wide points: Whether expanded NKG2C+ T cell clones were HCMV-specific remained unclear. Topping the CD3+CD56-NKG2C+ fraction as well were these clonotypes, in a few donors.

The CDR3 has 15 residues. Germline loops: CDR1 KGHSH, CDR2 LQKENI. 5'RACE template switching with UMIs generated TCR beta cDNA. TCRdb re-analyzed the 5' RACE reads; it lists each CDR3 protein once, without DNA. The table lists 300,000 to 500,000 distinct CDR3 sequences. Of note for this clonotype: The antigen is unknown.

The receptor was derived from a woman aged 45-59 years in good health. Sequencing used blood T cells: a sorted CD56 or NKG2C T cell subset, CD4+ or CD8+ T cells, or bulk PBMC T cells (not recorded which). V and J are TRBV18 and TRBJ1-1. CDR3 protein: CASSPSTSGNTEAFF.